The sequence of this T cell receptor (beta chain) was determined in a study of neoadjuvant anti-PD-1 for oral cavity cancer. Study-wide findings and caveats: Post-nivolumab, blood T cell clonality was significantly elevated in non-responders. Treg/Th17 ratio rose with pretreatment blood and fell with post-treatment tumor TCRbeta clonality. TCR analyses covered only a few patients per response group.

In regard to this clone: What it binds is unknown.

TCRdb keeps only in-frame clones here, not all; method: immunoSEQ multiplex PCR. The data contain tens of thousands of clones, around 83% of them singletons. Trimming cost V 5 bases and J 3 bases; bases outside gene matches: 7. The CDR3 runs to 15 residues. Germline V gene sequence: CDR1 SGHAT, CDR2 FQNNGV. Time point meaning: after neoadjuvant nivolumab, at surgical resection. This TCR was sampled from a person aged 35-79 years with oral cavity squamous cell carcinoma. V is TRBV11-2 and J is TRBJ2-7, with TRBD1 matching 10 bases. Sequenced material: PBMCs, taken after nivolumab (anti-PD-1) treatment. CDR3 coding DNA: TGTGCCAGCAGCCTCCAGGGACAGGGGAACTACGAGCAGTACTTC. It yields the protein CASSLQGQGNYEQYF.